This T cell receptor (beta chain) was recovered during a study of T cell repertoires in cytomegalovirus infection. Study overall: Both a matching HLA type and CMV infection were indicated by public TCR beta signatures.

Findings and caveats of the study: Frequencies of public TCR beta families were cumulated, and this identified carriers of CMV plus the relevant HLA. Across the ex vivo response, the dominant clonotypes were HLA-C-restricted CMV-specific TCR beta clonotypes.

Trimming removed 3 bases from V and 3 bases from J, with 7 bases in between. CDR3 size: 13 residues. This clonotype has a handful of counts. What it binds is not known. MiXCR was run by TCRdb on the reads, yielding one entry per CDR3 protein. There are under 850,000 distinct CDR3 sequences in the sample; 35% occur only once, and 2.8% lies in the top ten. The origin of this receptor is a human donor in good health (CMV status not recorded). Some clones in this sample may be carry-over from other donors' samples. Sequencing was carried out using PBMCs. The chain has TRBV12-3 or TRBV12-4 and TRBJ2-3; D uncertain. The CDR3 region has the DNA TGTGCCAGCAGTTTCCAGGTGACAGATACGCAGTATTTT. Protein sequence: CASSFQVTDTQYF.